This section outlines one T cell receptor (beta chain) sequence together with its context. Clones were read by immunoSEQ multiplex PCR, and TCRdb kept only the in-frame ones, dropping some. This sample carries some 210,000 clones, roughly 87% of them seen once, and the ten largest clones take approximately 10%. This record comes from a study of blood T cell repertoires in COVID-19. Germline V gives CDR1 SEHNR, CDR2 FQNEAQ (reference sequence). CDR3 length: 16 amino acids. The V gene end was trimmed by 2 bases and the J gene end by 5 bases; junction bases not matched to a gene: 6. The clonotype originates from a man younger than 35 with acute COVID-19. Sequencing used PBMCs or T cells enriched from blood (not recorded which). V gene TRBV7-9 combines with J gene TRBJ1-1; 12 nucleotides match TRBD1. In DNA form, the CDR3 reads TGTGCCAGCAGCTTAAGGGACAGGGGGCGCGTAACTGAAGCTTTCTTT. Its translation: CASSLRDRGRVTEAFF.